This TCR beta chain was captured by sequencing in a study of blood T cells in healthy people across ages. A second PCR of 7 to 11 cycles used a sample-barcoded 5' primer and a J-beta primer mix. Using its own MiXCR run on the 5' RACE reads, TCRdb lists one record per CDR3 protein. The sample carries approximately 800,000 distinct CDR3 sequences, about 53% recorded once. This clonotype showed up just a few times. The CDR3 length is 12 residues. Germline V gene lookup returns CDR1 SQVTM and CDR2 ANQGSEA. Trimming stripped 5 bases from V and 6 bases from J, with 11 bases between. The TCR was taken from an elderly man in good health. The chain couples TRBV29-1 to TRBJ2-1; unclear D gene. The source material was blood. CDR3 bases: TGCAGCGTTCCGTACCTGCCCAATGAGCAGTTCTTC. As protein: CSVPYLPNEQFF.